Listed below are T cell receptor beta chains from one sample, sequenced in a study of blood T cells in healthy people across ages. TCRdb redid the calling of the 5' RACE reads with MiXCR, one entry per CDR3 protein. Of hundreds of thousands of distinct CDR3 sequences in the sample, 49% were seen once. The sequencing sample was made of blood. The receptors were gathered from a woman between 55 and 75 years old in good health. The CDR3 runs from the conserved cysteine through the conserved F or W. Each record gives: D gene, clone size, J gene, V gene, CDR3 DNA, CDR3 protein. A D gene is named only where the DNA matches it firmly. Size is omitted from some rows. Given values are once, few, many or a class for expanded clones.

NA,NA,TRBJ1-1,TRBV4-2,TGTGCCAGCAGCCAAGGTTCTGGGACGGCGAACACTGAAGCTTTCTTT,CASSQGSGTANTEAFF
TRBD2,NA,TRBJ2-1,TRBV10-3,TGTGCCATCAGTGAGTCTAAGACTAGCGGGGGGTACAATGAGCAGTTCTTC,CAISESKTSGGYNEQFF
NA,NA,TRBJ1-2,TRBV9,TGTGCCAGCAGCGTCCGTGGGGGGAAACCATCTGGTGTGGGCTACACCTTC,CASSVRGGKPSGVGYTF
NA,once,TRBJ2-5,TRBV7-9,TGTGCCAGCAGAGTGGGAGGCAGCCAAGAGACCCAGTACTTC,CASRVGGSQETQYF
TRBD1,NA,TRBJ1-2,TRBV20-1,TGCAGTGCACCCGCGACAGGGCGCAACTATGGCTACACCTTC,CSAPATGRNYGYTF
TRBD2,many,TRBJ2-5,TRBV20-1,TGCAGTGCTAGCCCCACACTAGCGGGATTAGGAGAGACCCAGTACTTC,CSASPTLAGLGETQYF
NA,NA,TRBJ2-1,TRBV29-1,TGCAGCGTCGGGCCATCGAGGGGGGGGGGCAATGAGCAGTTCTTC,CSVGPSRGGGNEQFF
NA,few,TRBJ2-3,TRBV29-1,TGCAGCGTTGGCAGGGAAGATACGCAGTATTTT,CSVGREDTQYF
TRBD1,NA,TRBJ2-5,TRBV4-3,TGCGCCAGCAGCCGGACAGGGGCCTCCTACAATGAGCAGTACTTC,CASSRTGASYNEQYF
NA,NA,TRBJ2-7,TRBV20-1,TGCAGTGCTAGAGGAGGGGGACGCGAGCAGTACTTC,CSARGGGREQYF
NA,NA,TRBJ1-1,TRBV28,TGTGCCAGCAGACCCCACACAGGGCGCACTGAAGCTTTCTTT,CASRPHTGRTEAFF
TRBD1,NA,TRBJ2-4,TRBV19,TGTGCCAGTAGTATGGGTCTCTTCAGGGGACAGCCGACCAAAAACATTCAGTACTTC,CASSMGLFRGQPTKNIQYF
NA,NA,TRBJ1-2,TRBV6-1,TGTGCCAGCAGTGGGGGCCCGGGGTATGGCTACACCTTC,CASSGGPGYGYTF
TRBD2,NA,TRBJ2-1,TRBV20-1,TGCAGTGCTAGACCCAGCGGGAGGATAGATGAGCAGTTCTTC,CSARPSGRIDEQFF
NA,NA,TRBJ1-5,TRBV12-3/TRBV12-4,TGTGCCAGCAGTCAGGGGCCACGGCAGCCCCAGCATTTT,CASSQGPRQPQHF
TRBD2,NA,TRBJ2-1,TRBV20-1,TGCAGTGCTAGAGCGTCTAGCGGGACCTACAATGAGCAGTTCTTC,CSARASSGTYNEQFF
TRBD2,few,TRBJ2-1,TRBV14,TGTGCCAGCAGCCAAGCCCTAGCGGGGGAGCAGTTCTTC,CASSQALAGEQFF
TRBD1,few,TRBJ1-6,TRBV15,TGTGCCACCAGCGCTGGGTGGGACAGGCGGTCACCCCTCCACTTT,CATSAGWDRRSPLHF
NA,NA,TRBJ1-5,TRBV18,TGTGCCAGCTCACCACCCGGTAGGGCCGGCAATCAGCCCCAGCATTTT,CASSPPGRAGNQPQHF
TRBD2,few,TRBJ2-5,TRBV29-1,TGCAGCGTTTACCGGGGAGGGACTCAAGAGACCCAGTACTTC,CSVYRGGTQETQYF
NA,NA,TRBJ1-1,TRBV10-3,TGTGCCATCAGTCCCCGGACTCAGATGAACACTGAAGCTTTCTTT,CAISPRTQMNTEAFF
NA,NA,TRBJ2-1,TRBV2,TGTGCCAGCAGTAGCGGGACAGCTCCCTACAATGAGCAGTTCTTC,CASSSGTAPYNEQFF
TRBD1,NA,TRBJ2-7,TRBV6-2/TRBV6-3,TGTGCCAGCCATCCCGGGACAGGGGTGGTGTACGAGCAGTACTTC,CASHPGTGVVYEQYF
TRBD1,NA,TRBJ1-4,TRBV7-9,TGTGCCAGCAGCCCCTCGGGACAGGGGCGATCAACTAATGAAAAACTGTTTTTT,CASSPSGQGRSTNEKLFF
NA,NA,TRBJ2-1,TRBV18,TGTGCCAGCTCATCCCGAGGGGGACTCGTTTGGGGGAGCTCCTACAATGAGCAGTTCTTC,CASSSRGGLVWGSSYNEQFF
TRBD2,NA,TRBJ2-3,TRBV11-1,TGTGCCAGCAGCGCCTTTGCCAGACTAGCGGGAGGCCGCCATAGCACAGATACGCAGTATTTT,CASSAFARLAGGRHSTDTQYF
TRBD1,NA,TRBJ2-7,TRBV28,TGTGCCAGCAGTACCCCGGACAGGGTGAACTACGAGCAGTACTTC,CASSTPDRVNYEQYF
NA,NA,TRBJ1-1,TRBV29-1,TGCAGCGTTGAAGAGAAAGCGAGCACTGAAGCTTTCTTT,CSVEEKASTEAFF
NA,NA,TRBJ2-1,TRBV13,TGTGCCAGCAGCTCCACCGGGCTCAGGGACAATGAGCAGTTCTTC,CASSSTGLRDNEQFF
NA,few,TRBJ2-5,TRBV5-1,TGCGCCAGCAGCTTGGTCCCGACAGGAGTCAAACAAGAGACCCAGTACTTC,CASSLVPTGVKQETQYF
TRBD2,NA,TRBJ2-1,TRBV10-3,TGTGCCATTAGAAAGGGGACTAGCGGGAGCGATGAGCAGTTCTTC,CAIRKGTSGSDEQFF
NA,NA,TRBJ1-2,TRBV7-2,TGTGCCAGCAGCTTAGTATCCGCTTCGGGTTTGGGTGGCTACACCTTC,CASSLVSASGLGGYTF
NA,NA,TRBJ2-1,TRBV20-1,TGCAGTACCGCTCTAAACTCCAATGAGCAGTTCTTC,CSTALNSNEQFF
NA,NA,TRBJ2-3,TRBV20-1,TGCAGTGCCGTTAGACGGTATCCGAGCACAGATACGCAGTATTTT,CSAVRRYPSTDTQYF
NA,NA,TRBJ2-6,TRBV6-2/TRBV6-3,TGTGCCGGCAGTGCGGGTACTAGCAGGTACTCTGGGGCCAACGTCCTGACTTTC,CAGSAGTSRYSGANVLTF
NA,NA,TRBJ1-1,TRBV2,TGTGCCAGCAGTGAAACACACACTGAAGCTTTCTTT,CASSETHTEAFF
NA,NA,TRBJ2-7,TRBV5-1,TGCGCCAGCAGCTTACAGGGTGGTCGGTACGAGCAGTACTTC,CASSLQGGRYEQYF
NA,few,TRBJ1-5,TRBV20-1,TGCAGTGCTAGAGATTTGAGGTTTGGGCAGCCCCAGCATTTT,CSARDLRFGQPQHF
TRBD2,NA,TRBJ2-5,TRBV18,TGTGCCAGCTCACCGGAAGCGGGAGGGTCATATGAGCAGTACTTC,CASSPEAGGSYEQYF
TRBD2,NA,TRBJ2-7,TRBV28,TGTGCCAGCAGCTTGTCTGGGGGGGAGGGCTACGAGCAGTACTTC,CASSLSGGEGYEQYF
TRBD2,NA,TRBJ2-4,TRBV16,TGTGCCAGCAGCCAATCGCCTAGCGGATGGACTCTAGCCAAAAACATTCAGTACTTC,CASSQSPSGWTLAKNIQYF
NA,few,TRBJ2-6,TRBV7-8,TGTGCCAGCAGCTCCCAGTCTGGGGCCAACGTCCTGACTTTC,CASSSQSGANVLTF
NA,NA,TRBJ2-7,TRBV5-5,TGTGCCAGCAGCCAGACGGACGGGCAGTACTTC,CASSQTDGQYF
TRBD1,NA,TRBJ2-6,TRBV12-3/TRBV12-4,TGTGCCAGCAGTAAACAACAGGGGTACGACGTCCTGACTTTC,CASSKQQGYDVLTF